The 4 T cell receptor beta chains reported below all come from one sample, sequenced in a study of cytomegalovirus exposure and HLA in healthy donors. In the PCR, 60 Vbeta and 13 Jbeta primers were used. The protocol was immunoSEQ multiplex PCR, while the TCRdb copy is restricted to in-frame clones and leaves out a portion. The top ten hold 0.95% to 1% of the sample, which has under 200,000 clones, roughly 80% seen once. The source material was PBMCs. The receptor source for this set is a girl aged 2 to 10 in good health and CMV-seropositive.

The CDR3 DNA follows: TGCGCCAGCAGCCTAGCGGGGAACTATGGCTACACCTTC. As protein: CASSLAGNYGYTF. V and J are TRBV4-1 and TRBJ1-2; D unclear. Trimming stripped 4 bases from V and 2 bases from J, with 8 bases between. The CDR3 loop spans 13 amino acids. Germline V CDR1 and CDR2: MGHRA, YSYEKL.

This chain joins TRBV10-3 and TRBJ2-6, with D possibly matching TRBD1 (6 bases). This CDR3 is built from 16 residues. Trimming removed 0 bases at V and 2 bases at J, with 8 bases between. In germline, CDR1 is ENHRY, CDR2 SYGVKD. CDR3 nucleotides: TGTGCCATCAGTGAGTCAGAGGGGGCTGGGGCCAACGTCCTGACTTTC. Protein sequence: CAISESEGAGANVLTF.

The chain recombines TRBV13 with TRBJ2-1, with a possible D match to TRBD2 (5 bases). V lost 5 bases to trimming and J lost 9 bases, with 11 bases between them. Germline-derived CDR1 and CDR2 are PRHDT and FYEKMQ (reference sequence). CDR3 length equals 12 residues. The CDR3 loop is CASSLLEGEQFF. Here the CDR3 DNA reads TGTGCCAGCAGCCTGCTTGAGGGTGAGCAGTTCTTC. Full variable domain (missing parts from reference TRBV13 and TRBJ2-1): AAGVIQSPRHLIKEKRETATLKCYPIPRHDTVYWYQQGPGQDPQFLISFYEKMQSDKGSIPDRFSAQQFSDYHSELNMSSLELGDSALYFCASSLLEGEQFFGPGTRLTVL.

The J gene is TRBJ2-2, the V gene TRBV7-3; possibly TRBD1 for D (6 bases). Trimming pared 6 bases from V and 3 bases from J, leaving 11 bases between. This CDR3 has 14 amino acids. Germline CDR1 is SGHTA and CDR2 is FQGTGA. CDR3 residues: CASRPGQYTGELFF. The CDR3 DNA reads as TGTGCCAGCAGGCCTGGACAGTACACCGGGGAGCTGTTTTTT.